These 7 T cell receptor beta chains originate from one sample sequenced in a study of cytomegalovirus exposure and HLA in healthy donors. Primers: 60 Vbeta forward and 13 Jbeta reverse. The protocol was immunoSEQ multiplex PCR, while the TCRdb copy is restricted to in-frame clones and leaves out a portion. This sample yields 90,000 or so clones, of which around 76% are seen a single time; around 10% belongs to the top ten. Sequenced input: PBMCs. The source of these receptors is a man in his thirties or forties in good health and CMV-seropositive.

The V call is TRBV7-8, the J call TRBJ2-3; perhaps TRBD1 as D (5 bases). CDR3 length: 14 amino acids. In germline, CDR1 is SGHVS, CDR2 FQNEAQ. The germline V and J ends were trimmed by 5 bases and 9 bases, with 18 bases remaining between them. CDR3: CASSPIDGARTQYF. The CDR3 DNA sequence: TGTGCCAGCAGCCCCATTGATGGGGCTCGGACGCAGTATTTT.

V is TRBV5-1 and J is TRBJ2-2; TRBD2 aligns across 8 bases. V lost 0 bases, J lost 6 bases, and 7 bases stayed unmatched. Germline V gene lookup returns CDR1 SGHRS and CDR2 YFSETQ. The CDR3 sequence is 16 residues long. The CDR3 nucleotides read TGCGCCAGCAGCTTGGCCGGGGGGGGGCTCGCCGGGGAGCTGTTTTTT. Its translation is CASSLAGGGLAGELFF.

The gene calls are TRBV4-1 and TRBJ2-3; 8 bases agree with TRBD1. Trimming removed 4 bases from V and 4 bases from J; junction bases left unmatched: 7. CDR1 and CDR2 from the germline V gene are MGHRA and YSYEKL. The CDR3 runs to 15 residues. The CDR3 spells CASSPLDRDADTQYF. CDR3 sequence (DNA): TGCGCCAGCAGCCCTCTGGACAGGGATGCAGATACGCAGTATTTT.

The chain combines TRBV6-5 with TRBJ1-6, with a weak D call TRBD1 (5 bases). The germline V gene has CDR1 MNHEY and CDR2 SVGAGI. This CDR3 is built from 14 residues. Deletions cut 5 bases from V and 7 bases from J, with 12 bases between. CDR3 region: CASSRPGSNSPLHF. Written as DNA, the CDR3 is TGTGCCAGCAGTCGCCCAGGGTCGAATTCACCCCTCCACTTT.

The CDR3 region is CASSPGTANYNEQFF. DNA for the CDR3: TGCGCCAGCAGCCCGGGGACTGCTAACTACAATGAGCAGTTCTTC. This chain joins TRBV5-1 and TRBJ2-1; D perhaps matches TRBD2 (6 bases). The CDR3 consists of 15 residues. Trimming cost V 4 bases and J 3 bases, with 14 bases left between them. CDR1 and CDR2 (germline): SGHRS, YFSETQ.

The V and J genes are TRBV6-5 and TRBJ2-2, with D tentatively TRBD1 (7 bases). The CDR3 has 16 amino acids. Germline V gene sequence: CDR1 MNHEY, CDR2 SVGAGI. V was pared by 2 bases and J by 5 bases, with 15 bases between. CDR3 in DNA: TGTGCCAGCAGTTACGGTGGAGGGGGCGTTACCGGGGAGCTGTTTTTT. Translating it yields CASSYGGGGVTGELFF.

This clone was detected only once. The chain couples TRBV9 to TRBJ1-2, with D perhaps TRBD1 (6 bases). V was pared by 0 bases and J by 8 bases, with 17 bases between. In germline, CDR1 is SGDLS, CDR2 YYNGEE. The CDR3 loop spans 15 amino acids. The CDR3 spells CASSVGDGGAEGYTF. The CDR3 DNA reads TGTGCCAGCAGCGTAGGAGATGGGGGCGCGGAAGGCTACACCTTC.